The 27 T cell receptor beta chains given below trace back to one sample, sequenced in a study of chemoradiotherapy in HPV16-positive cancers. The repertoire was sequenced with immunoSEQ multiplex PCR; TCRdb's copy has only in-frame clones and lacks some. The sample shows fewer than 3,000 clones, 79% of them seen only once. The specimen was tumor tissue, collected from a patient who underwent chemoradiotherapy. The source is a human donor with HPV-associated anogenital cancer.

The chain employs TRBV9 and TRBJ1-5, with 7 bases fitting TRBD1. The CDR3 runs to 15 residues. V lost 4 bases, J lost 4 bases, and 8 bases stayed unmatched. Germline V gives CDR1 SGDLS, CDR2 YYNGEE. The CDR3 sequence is CASSKRDSPNQPQHF. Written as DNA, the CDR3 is TGTGCCAGCAGCAAACGGGACAGCCCAAATCAGCCCCAGCATTTT.

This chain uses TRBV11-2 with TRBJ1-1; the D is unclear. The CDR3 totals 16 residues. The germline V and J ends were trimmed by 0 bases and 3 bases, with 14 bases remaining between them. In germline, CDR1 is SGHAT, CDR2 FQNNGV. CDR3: CASSLDMRPWDTEAFF. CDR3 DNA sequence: TGTGCCAGCAGCTTAGATATGCGGCCCTGGGACACTGAAGCTTTCTTT.

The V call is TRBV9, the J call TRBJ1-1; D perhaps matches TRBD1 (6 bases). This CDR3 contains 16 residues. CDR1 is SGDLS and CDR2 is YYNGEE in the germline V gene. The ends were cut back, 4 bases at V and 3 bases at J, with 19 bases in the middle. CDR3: CASSPDSLESYTEAFF. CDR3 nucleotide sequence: TGTGCCAGCAGCCCGGACAGCCTCGAATCATACACTGAAGCTTTCTTT.

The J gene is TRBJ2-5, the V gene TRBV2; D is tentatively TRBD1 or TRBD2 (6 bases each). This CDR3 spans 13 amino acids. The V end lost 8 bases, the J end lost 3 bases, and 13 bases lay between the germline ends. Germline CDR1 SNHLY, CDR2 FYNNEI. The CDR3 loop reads CASYVRGEETQYF. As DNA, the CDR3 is TGTGCCAGCTATGTTAGGGGGGAAGAGACCCAGTACTTC.

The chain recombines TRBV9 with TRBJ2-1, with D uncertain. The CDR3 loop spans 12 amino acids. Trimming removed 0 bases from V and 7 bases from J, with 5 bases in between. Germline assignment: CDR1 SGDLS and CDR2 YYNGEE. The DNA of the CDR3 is TGTGCCAGCAGCGTAGACCAAAATGAGCAGTTCTTC. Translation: CASSVDQNEQFF.

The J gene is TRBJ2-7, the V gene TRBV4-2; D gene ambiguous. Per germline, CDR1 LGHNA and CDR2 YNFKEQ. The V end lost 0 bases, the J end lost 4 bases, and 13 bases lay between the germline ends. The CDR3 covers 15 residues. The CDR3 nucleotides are TGTGCCAGCAGCCAAGATATTAGCTTAACTTACGAGCAGTACTTC. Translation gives CASSQDISLTYEQYF.

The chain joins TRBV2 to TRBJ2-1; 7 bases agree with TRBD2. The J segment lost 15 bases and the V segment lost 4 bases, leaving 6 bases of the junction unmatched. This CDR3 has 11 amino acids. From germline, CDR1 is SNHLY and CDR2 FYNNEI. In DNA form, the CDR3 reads TGTGCCAGCAGTGCCCGGGAGGTTCGGTTCTTC. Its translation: CASSAREVRFF.

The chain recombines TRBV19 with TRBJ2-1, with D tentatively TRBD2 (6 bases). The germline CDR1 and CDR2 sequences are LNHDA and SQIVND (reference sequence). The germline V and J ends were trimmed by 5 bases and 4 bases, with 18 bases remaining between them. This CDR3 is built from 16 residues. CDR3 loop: CASSLTPGLGYNEQFF. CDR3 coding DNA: TGTGCCAGTAGTCTTACGCCGGGACTGGGATACAATGAGCAGTTCTTC.

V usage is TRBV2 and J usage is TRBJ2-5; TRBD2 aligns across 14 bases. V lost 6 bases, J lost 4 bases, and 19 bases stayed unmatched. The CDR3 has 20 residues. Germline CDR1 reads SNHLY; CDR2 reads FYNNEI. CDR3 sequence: CASSEGRLAGGLGKGETQYF. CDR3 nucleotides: TGTGCCAGCAGCGAGGGTAGACTAGCGGGAGGGTTAGGGAAGGGAGAGACCCAGTACTTC.

CDR3 nucleotides: TGTGCCAGCAGCGCCACACTAGCGGCCAGGGATACGCAGTATTTT. Amino acids: CASSATLAARDTQYF. The chain is built from TRBV7-2 and TRBJ2-3; the match to TRBD2 covers 8 bases. CDR3 length: 15 residues. Unmatched junction bases numbered 10, after V lost 5 bases and J lost 6 bases. Germline CDR1 reads SGHTA; CDR2 reads FQGNSA. Full variable domain (missing parts from reference TRBV7-2 and TRBJ2-3): GAGVSQSPSNKVTEKGKDVELRCDPISGHTALYWYRQSLGQGLEFLIYFQGNSAPDKSGLPSDRFSAERTGGSVSTLTIQRTQQEDSAVYLCASSATLAARDTQYFGPGTRLTVL.

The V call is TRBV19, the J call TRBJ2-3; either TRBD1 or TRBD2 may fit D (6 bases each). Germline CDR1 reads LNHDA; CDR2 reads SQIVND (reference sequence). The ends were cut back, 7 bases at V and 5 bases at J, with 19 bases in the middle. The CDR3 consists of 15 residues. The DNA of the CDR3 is TGTGCCAGTAATCTTCCAGGAGGGGGAGAAGATACGCAGTATTTT. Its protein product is CASNLPGGGEDTQYF.

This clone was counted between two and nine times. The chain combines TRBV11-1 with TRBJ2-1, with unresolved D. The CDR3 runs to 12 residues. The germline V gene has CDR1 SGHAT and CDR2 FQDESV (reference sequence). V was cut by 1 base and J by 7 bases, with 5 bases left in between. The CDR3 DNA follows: TGTGCCAGCAGCTTAGGGAAAAATGAGCAGTTCTTC. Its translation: CASSLGKNEQFF. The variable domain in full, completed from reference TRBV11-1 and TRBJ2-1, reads EAEVAQSPRYKITEKSQAVAFWCDPISGHATLYWYRQILGQGPELLVQFQDESVVDDSQLPKDRFSAERLKGVDSTLKIQPAELGDSAMYLCASSLGKNEQFFGPGTRLTVL.

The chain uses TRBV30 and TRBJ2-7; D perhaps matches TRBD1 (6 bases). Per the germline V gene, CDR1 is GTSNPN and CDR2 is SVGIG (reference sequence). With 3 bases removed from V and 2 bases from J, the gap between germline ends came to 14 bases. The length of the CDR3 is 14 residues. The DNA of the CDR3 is TGTGCCTGGAGCCACAGGGCCCTTACCTACGAGCAGTACTTC. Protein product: CAWSHRALTYEQYF.

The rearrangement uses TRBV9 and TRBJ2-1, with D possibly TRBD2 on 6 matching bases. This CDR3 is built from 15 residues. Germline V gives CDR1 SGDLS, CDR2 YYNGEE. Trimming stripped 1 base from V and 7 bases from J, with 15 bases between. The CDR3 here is CASSVSGSGDNEQFF. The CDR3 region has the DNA TGTGCCAGCAGCGTATCAGGGTCGGGGGATAATGAGCAGTTCTTC.

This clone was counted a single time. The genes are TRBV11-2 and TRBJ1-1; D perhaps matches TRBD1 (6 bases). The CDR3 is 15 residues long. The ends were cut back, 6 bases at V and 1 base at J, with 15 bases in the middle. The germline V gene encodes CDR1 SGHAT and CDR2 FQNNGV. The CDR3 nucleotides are TGTGCCAGCAGACCATGGGGGGCCCGGAACACTGAAGCTTTCTTT. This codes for CASRPWGARNTEAFF.

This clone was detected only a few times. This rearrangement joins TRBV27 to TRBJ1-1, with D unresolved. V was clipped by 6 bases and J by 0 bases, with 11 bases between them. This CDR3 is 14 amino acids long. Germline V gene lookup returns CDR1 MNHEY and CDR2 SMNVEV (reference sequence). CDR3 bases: TGTGCCAGCAGGAAGATAAGCCTGAACACTGAAGCTTTCTTT. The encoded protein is CASRKISLNTEAFF.

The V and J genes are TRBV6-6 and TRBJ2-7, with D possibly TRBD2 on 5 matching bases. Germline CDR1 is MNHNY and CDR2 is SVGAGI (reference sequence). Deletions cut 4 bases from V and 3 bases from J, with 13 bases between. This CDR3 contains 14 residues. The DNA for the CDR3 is TGTGCCAGCAGTTCTTTCGGACTTATCTACGAGCAGTACTTC. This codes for CASSSFGLIYEQYF.

The CDR3 is CASVGQENTEAFF. The CDR3 coding sequence is TGTGCCAGCGTGGGACAAGAAAACACTGAAGCTTTCTTT. The rearrangement links TRBV7-9 to TRBJ1-1, with D perhaps TRBD1 (6 bases). This CDR3 is built from 13 residues. CDR1 SEHNR and CDR2 FQNEAQ come from the germline V gene (reference sequence). V dropped 8 bases and J dropped 2 bases, with 12 bases sitting between them.

CDR3 sequence (DNA): TGTGCCTCCGGGACAGGGAATTACGAGCAGTACTTC. Amino acid sequence: CASGTGNYEQYF. The J gene is TRBJ2-7, the V gene TRBV30; 9 positions agree with TRBD1. The CDR3 has 12 residues. Germline CDR1 reads GTSNPN; CDR2 reads SVGIG (reference sequence). Trimming removed 7 bases from V and 4 bases from J; junction bases left unmatched: 5.

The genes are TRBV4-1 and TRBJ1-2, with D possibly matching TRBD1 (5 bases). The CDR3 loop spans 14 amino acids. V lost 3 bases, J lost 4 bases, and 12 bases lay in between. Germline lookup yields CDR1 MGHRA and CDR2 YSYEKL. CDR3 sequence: CASSHTSGAYGYTF. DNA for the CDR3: TGCGCCAGCAGCCATACCTCCGGGGCCTATGGCTACACCTTC.

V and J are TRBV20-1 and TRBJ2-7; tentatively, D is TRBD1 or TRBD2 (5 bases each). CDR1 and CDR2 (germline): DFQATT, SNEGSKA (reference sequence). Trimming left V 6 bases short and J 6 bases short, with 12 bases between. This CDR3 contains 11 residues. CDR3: CSALGVREQYF. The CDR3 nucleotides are TGCAGTGCCCTGGGGGTCCGCGAGCAGTACTTC.

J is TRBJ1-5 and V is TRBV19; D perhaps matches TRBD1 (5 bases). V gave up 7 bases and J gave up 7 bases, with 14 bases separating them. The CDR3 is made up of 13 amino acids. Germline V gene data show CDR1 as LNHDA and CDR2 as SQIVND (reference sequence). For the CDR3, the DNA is TGTGCCAGTACAATGGGGGGGAAACAGCCCCAGCATTTT. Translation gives CASTMGGKQPQHF.

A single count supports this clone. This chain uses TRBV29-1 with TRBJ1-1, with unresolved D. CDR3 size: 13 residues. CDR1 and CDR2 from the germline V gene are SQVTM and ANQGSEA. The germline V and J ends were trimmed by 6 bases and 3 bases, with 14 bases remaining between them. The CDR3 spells CSVLAWLDTEAFF. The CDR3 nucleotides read TGCAGCGTCCTCGCCTGGCTGGACACTGAAGCTTTCTTT.

This chain's CDR3 is CASSLQGVEAFF. In DNA, the CDR3 is TGCGCCAGCAGCTTGCAGGGGGTTGAAGCTTTCTTT. V is TRBV5-1 and J is TRBJ1-1; 7 nucleotides agree with TRBD1. V was pared by 1 base and J by 7 bases, with 1 base of the junction left unmatched. The CDR3 is 12 amino acids. Germline values: CDR1 SGHRS, CDR2 YFSETQ. Full variable domain (missing parts from reference TRBV5-1 and TRBJ1-1): KAGVTQTPRYLIKTRGQQVTLSCSPISGHRSVSWYQQTPGQGLQFLFEYFSETQRNKGNFPGRFSGRQFSNSRSEMNVSTLELGDSALYLCASSLQGVEAFFGQGTRLTVV.

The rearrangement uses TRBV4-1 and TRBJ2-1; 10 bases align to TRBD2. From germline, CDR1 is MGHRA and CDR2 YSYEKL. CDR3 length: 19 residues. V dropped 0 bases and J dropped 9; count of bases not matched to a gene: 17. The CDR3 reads CASSQEGGQGSGGASEQFF. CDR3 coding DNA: TGCGCCAGCAGCCAAGAAGGAGGGCAGGGAAGCGGGGGGGCGAGTGAGCAGTTCTTC.

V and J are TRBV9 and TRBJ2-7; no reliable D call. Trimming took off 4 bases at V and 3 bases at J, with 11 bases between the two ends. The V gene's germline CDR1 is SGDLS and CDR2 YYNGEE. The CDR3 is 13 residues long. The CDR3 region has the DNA TGTGCCAGCAGCCCCCTGGACGACTACGAGCAGTACTTC. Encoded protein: CASSPLDDYEQYF.

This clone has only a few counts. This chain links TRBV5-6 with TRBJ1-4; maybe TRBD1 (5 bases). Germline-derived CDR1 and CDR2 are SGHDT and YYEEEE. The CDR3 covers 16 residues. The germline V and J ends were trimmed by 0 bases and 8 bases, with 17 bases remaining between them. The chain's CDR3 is CASSLAKKGKKEKLFF. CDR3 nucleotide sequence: TGTGCCAGCAGCTTGGCCAAGAAGGGGAAAAAAGAAAAACTGTTTTTT.